Included here is one T cell receptor (beta chain) sequence, with context. This clone's antigen is unknown. Per-nucleotide qualities are absent, and no much larger clonotype sits a single base away. Library generation was performed with the immunoSEQ multiplex PCR assay. The multiplex PCR relied on a mix of 60 forward primers for TCR Vbeta segments and 13 reverse primers for TCR Jbeta segments. A multiplex PCR assay on genomic DNA amplified the CDR3 region of rearranged TCR beta genes. The amplified TCR beta libraries were sequenced on the Illumina HiSeq System as 87-base-pair reads. Per the authors' processing: In a later analysis, tens of millions of unique TCR beta chains were counted across the 666 repertoires, and roughly 11 million of these chains were shared by at least two donors. Raw reads were error-corrected and collapsed into unique sequences with a nearest-neighbor algorithm that merged closely related sequences to remove PCR and sequencing errors. To assign V, D and J gene segments, CDR3 sequences were aligned to IMGT reference sequences. For a sequence to be retained, a match of at least six nucleotides to both a V gene segment and a J gene segment was required. Rearrangements were classified as productive when the CDR3 lacked stop codons and remained in frame with V and J, and all other rearrangements were classified as non-productive. Following IMGT convention, CDR3 was defined as the stretch from the second conserved V-encoded cysteine to the conserved J-encoded phenylalanine. The earlier analysis of more than 450 of the donors excluded sequences that lacked an unambiguous match to a single V gene segment. In an earlier analysis of around 590 of the donors, a V segment was called functional when productive rearrangements were above 56.7%, and segregating when the standard deviation between donors exceeded 5%. To diagnose cytomegalovirus status from the catalog of TCR beta chain sequences, a statistical classification framework was built. In a later analysis, TCR nucleotide sequences were compared against IMGT/GENE-DB human TR gene sequences so that V and J genes could be assigned. A later analysis assigned CDR3 sequences and most-parsimonious VDJ recombination scenarios with the TCRdist pipeline. In a later analysis, each TCR beta chain was defined by its CDR3 amino acid sequence together with its V-gene family, and reads lacking a unique V-gene family were excluded. A later analysis removed 550 to 700 highly shared, low-generation-probability nucleotide sequences to deal with suspected cross-contamination and a sequencing artifact. A later analysis calculated a clonal expansion index for each public chain from normalized within-repertoire ranks of inferred template counts. In a later analysis, generation probabilities were computed using a VDJ recombination model fitted to out-of-frame rearrangements, and the results were checked against IGoR. In a later analysis, hypergeometric tests were used to score TCR-TCR, TCR-HLA and TCR-CMV co-occurrence, with a repertoire-size bias correction applied to TCR pairs. A later analysis estimated false discovery rates by permuting HLA or CMV assignments 20 times. A later analysis grouped co-occurring TCRs with DBSCAN, adding TCRdist sequence similarity when clustering within HLA-allele-positive subsets. Co-occurrence clustering excluded repertoires with fewer than 30,000 or more than 120,000 public chains, plus five with anomalous nucleotide sharing. The source is immuneACCESS, and TCRdb retained only in-frame sequences with V and J called. Part of the clones is not carried over; for the studies checked, unresolved V genes explain less than half of this, and the remainder is unexplained. That table supplies the V and J calls and clone size; D and trimming were determined from the DNA. The sample table holds 95,000 to 100,000 clones, of which over 60% were seen once. The ten largest account for less than 8.5% of the sample.

The data stem from a study of cytomegalovirus exposure and HLA in healthy donors (dated by TCRdb to 2016 to 2017). Notes on the research overall: In an earlier analysis of under 750 of the donors, about 270 Gb of sequence data and 120 million or so unique TCR beta sequences from roughly 200 million T cells were reported. HLA typing covered class I and class II loci at four-digit resolution. An earlier analysis of more than 450 of the donors used high-throughput TCR beta sequencing to judge whether each TCR beta V gene segment behaved as functional or pseudogenic. An early release covering roughly 600 HLA-typed donors comprised about 300 gigabases of sequencing data and around 85 million unique TCR sequences. Of the roughly 400 genotyped donors, 75% to 85% were placed in the genetic ancestry cluster associated with self-reported Caucasian donors. Roughly five DR-DQ haplotypes were treated as single units for association and clustering because of strong linkage in the cohort. The study combined high-throughput TCR immunosequencing, statistical association of individual TCRs with disease status, and machine learning to predict cytomegalovirus infection status. A later analysis re-examined previously published TCR beta repertoires from 610 or so donors and added high-resolution HLA genotyping to investigate patterns of TCR occurrence. The later analysis used no new phenotypic data to find candidate immune exposures, relying instead on TCR beta sequences and their occurrence across donors. The study aimed to test whether cataloging public T cell receptors could reveal signatures of past pathogen exposure. A separate validation cohort of about 110 different subjects was used in addition to the approximately 610-subject first cohort. Donor age, sex, ethnicity and CMV serostatus were compiled together with the repertoire data. A later genetic analysis used genome-wide SNP genotypes for 398 of the 666 donors, treating that subset as a discovery cohort. Using immunosequencing, the study profiled T cell repertoires from 500 to 800 subjects and related those repertoires to cytomegalovirus serostatus. Typing coverage varied by locus: roughly 620-630 donors for A, B, C, DRB1 and DQB1; 500 to 550 for DQA1; 606 for DPA1; 400 to 480 for DPB1. Among 350 to 400 genotyped donors of the cohort, an average of about 240,000 unique TCR beta nucleotide sequences were sequenced per donor, roughly 18% of them non-productive. Every discovery cohort repertoire had been produced on one sequencing platform.

The paper as a whole reports these results and caveats: In both the original and validation cohorts, the classifier was reported to diagnose cytomegalovirus status with high specificity and sensitivity. In a later analysis, several top co-occurrence clusters were reported to appear linked to parvovirus B19, influenza, CMV and Epstein-Barr virus. In a later analysis, about 17,000 TCR beta sequences were associated with specific HLA alleles at a false discovery rate of 0.05. In vitro tests confirmed that a few of the cytomegalovirus-associated TCR beta chains recognize cytomegalovirus antigens. The study gave a list of over 150 TCR beta chains associated with cytomegalovirus. In an earlier analysis of several hundred of the donors, most TCR beta V segments were observed in productive rearrangements about 90% or about 30% of the time, broadly matching IMGT annotations. Only TCR beta chains were sequenced in this cohort, and the absence of alpha or paired-chain data limited detectable features. Sequencing depth was assumed to be roughly uniform across donors in the presence/absence analyses, though that assumption may not hold. A further reported finding was that TCR beta sequences accurately predicted the HLA-A and HLA-B alleles for most subjects in the first cohort. Some IMGT-functional V segments, including TRBV6-2 and TRBV6-3, could not be told apart with the 87-base-pair reads, so those segments were excluded. The earlier analysis of approximately 560 of the donors excluded over 15 rarely observed V segments, including chromosome 9 orphons, because counts were too low. A later analysis found that TCR association rates varied across HLA loci, with DRB1 alleles showing the most associated TCRs and HLA-C alleles the fewest. When HLA alleles, especially DR and DQ, strongly co-occurred, attributing TCR associations to individual alleles was difficult. A later analysis found that HLA-associated TCR beta chains were more clonally expanded and had lower generation probabilities than equally common non-associated chains. V-gene and J-gene trimming of TCR beta chains was associated with a missense DCLRE1C variant in a later genetic analysis, and the association was replicated in an independent cohort. Linkage disequilibrium might explain the correlated functional status among segregating V segments, but an unknown experimental factor could not be excluded. A later analysis found that most CMV-associated TCR beta chains appeared HLA-restricted, with HLA associations seemingly driven largely by CMV exposure. A cluster of highly shared sequence variants was judged likely to be a technical artifact of the sequencing pipeline. In a later genetic analysis, fewer N-insertions in productive TCRs were reported among donors in an Asian-associated ancestry cluster than the approximately 710-donor mean. Most TCR sequences were observed very rarely across donors, whereas some public TCRs were present in many individuals. HLA typing was unavailable for some donors at each locus, so association tests used only the typed subset. The only immune exposure information available for the cohort was CMV serostatus. The authors suggested that the approach could potentially be extended to other disease states and immunological phenotypes.

The V end gives up 5 bases and the J end 6 bases, leaving 4 bases in the junction not matched to a gene. Based on the germline V gene (reference sequence), the CDR1 and CDR2 sequences are SEHNR and FQNEAQ. The CDR3 measures 15 amino acids from cysteine to phenylalanine. The CDR3 DNA has 45 bases and is translated from base 1. The cohort was made up of under 800 healthy bone marrow donors. At the time of sampling, all cohort members were nominally healthy, though unrecorded immune exposures were likely present. The donor was CMV seronegative and was included in the group of hundreds of seronegative cohort members. A peripheral blood sample was provided by each donor, and peripheral blood mononuclear cells were used for TCR beta sequencing. Genomic DNA extraction from the blood cell samples was performed with the Qiagen DNeasy Blood Extraction Kit.

The sequence is built from TRBV7-9 and TRBJ2-2; the central 12 bases match TRBD2. This sequence was found in a female donor in good health and CMV-seronegative. Sequenced sample: PBMCs. The DNA sequence reads TGTGCCAGCAGCGTGGGACTAGCGGGTGCCGGGGAGCTGTTTTTT. Translated, this gives CASSVGLAGAGELFF.